This is a list of T cell receptor beta chains from one sample in a study of identical twins. TCRdb called the 5' RACE reads again in MiXCR, with one record for every CDR3 protein. The repertoire holds a few hundred thousand distinct CDR3 sequences, with 7% to 9.5% as singletons. The sequenced sample was naive T cells sorted from blood. Source of these receptors: a woman aged 45-65 years in good health. Each CDR3 is given with its conserved first and last residue. The D gene is left open where the match is weak. The size field is filled for only some rows; it gives once, few, many or a size class.

TRBV12-3/TRBV12-4,few,TRBJ2-1,TRBD2,CASSDAGVSYNEQFF,TGTGCCAGCAGTGACGCGGGAGTGTCCTACAATGAGCAGTTCTTC
TRBV19,NA,TRBJ2-7,NA,CATRDGIEQYF,TGTGCCACTCGAGACGGGATCGAGCAGTACTTC
TRBV29-1,many,TRBJ2-1,NA,CSVEEEDSYNEQFF,TGCAGCGTTGAAGAAGAGGACAGTTACAATGAGCAGTTCTTC
TRBV12-3/TRBV12-4,NA,TRBJ1-4,NA,CASSFGRSNEKLFF,TGTGCCAGCAGTTTTGGACGGTCGAATGAAAAACTGTTTTTT
TRBV6-5,NA,TRBJ1-6,NA,CASSYLVRKDSPLHF,TGTGCCAGCAGTTACTTAGTGCGGAAGGATTCACCCCTCCACTTT
TRBV5-6,NA,TRBJ2-5,TRBD2,CASSGTSGSRKETQYF,TGTGCCAGCAGCGGGACTAGCGGGAGTCGGAAAGAGACCCAGTACTTC
TRBV9,many,TRBJ1-1,NA,CASSVGNMGSTEAFF,TGTGCCAGCAGCGTAGGAAATATGGGGTCCACTGAAGCTTTCTTT
TRBV5-8,NA,TRBJ2-7,NA,CASSSIMGEQYF,TGTGCCAGCAGCTCTATAATGGGCGAGCAGTACTTC
TRBV30,NA,TRBJ2-3,NA,CAWSNGFADTQYF,TGTGCCTGGAGTAACGGCTTTGCAGATACGCAGTATTTT
TRBV5-1,many,TRBJ2-7,NA,CASSLGWGSTSYEQYF,TGCGCCAGCAGCTTGGGGTGGGGGTCGACTTCCTACGAGCAGTACTTC